This TCR beta chain was obtained from a study of CD8 T cells in ankylosing spondylitis. Study results and limitations: Significant enrichment of disease-linked clones was reportedly seen in matched ankylosing spondylitis synovial fluid. Disease-linked clones bore a CD8+ phenotype and were relatively rare in peripheral blood.

MiXCR was run by TCRdb on the 5' RACE reads, yielding one entry per CDR3 protein. The sample lists 250,000 to 350,000 distinct CDR3 sequences, roughly 20% occurring once. In regard to this clonotype: As yet, its antigen is unknown.

The material sequenced was blood, either unsorted or a sorted T cell fraction (not recorded which). The sequence was collected from a male donor with ankylosing spondylitis or in good health (not recorded which).

The CDR3: CASSLAPSGSPTDTQYF. The CDR3 region has the DNA TGTGCCAGCAGTTTAGCGCCCTCCGGGAGTCCCACAGATACGCAGTATTTT. This rearrangement joins TRBV12-3 or TRBV12-4 to TRBJ2-3, with D perhaps matching TRBD2 (6 bases). This CDR3 is built from 17 residues. V lost 0 bases and J 2 bases, leaving 15 bases between the germline ends.